This T cell receptor beta chain was sequenced during a study of tumor-infiltrating lymphocytes in primary liver carcinoma listed by TCRdb under 2017. At the level of the whole study: The five patients, three men and two women aged 30 to 69 years, had hepatocellular carcinoma (four) or combined HCC and intrahepatic cholangiocarcinoma (one). The roughly 25 tumor region samples were profiled with Agilent mRNA microarrays so that TCRbeta repertoire diversity could be related to the local molecular phenotype. A total of roughly 35 specimens from 5 patients went through TCRbeta repertoire sequencing, namely 25 tumor regions, 5 adjacent noncancerous liver tissues and 5 peripheral blood samples. Technical replicate repertoires showed high reproducibility, with mean shared-clone rates around 0.9 and correlation coefficients above 0.95. Tumors of the five patients were stage T1-T3 N0M0 with maximum diameters of roughly 4.2 to 11 cm. Samples yielded roughly 3.65 to 7.13 million productive TCRbeta reads; read depth did not differ significantly between tissue types. For each liver tumor, the study sampled five regions along with adjacent normal tissue and blood, and applied TCRbeta repertoire sequencing, expression microarrays and whole-exome sequencing. The full study reports these points: Only about 7.5-25% of top clones were present in all five regions of a tumor, suggesting spatial heterogeneity of tumor-infiltrating T cells. Because the samples were bulk and unsorted, CD4+ and CD8+ T cell repertoires could not be compared. Because only the TCR beta chain was sequenced and unpaired alpha chains were not captured, true repertoire diversity is likely underestimated. A significantly larger repertoire fraction was made up by the top 250 clones in tumors than in blood (p = 0.039). Repertoire overlap was higher between tumor regions (mean roughly 36%) than tumor-adjacent (approximately 17%) or tumor-blood (approximately 15%) pairs, consistent with antigen-driven expansion. Only 4 or 5 patients were included in the study, and the authors note that the findings should be validated in a larger study.

This clonotype was counted between two and nine times. Its antigen specificity is not known. An end of the junction does not agree with germline; a read error may underlie this. A constant-region primer and ProtoScript II reverse transcriptase were used to reverse-transcribe TCRbeta-specific cDNA from approximately 450 ng total RNA. Three nested multiplex PCR rounds, following a slightly modified ARM-PCR procedure, were used to build the TCRbeta libraries. Each of the first two PCR rounds ran for nine to eleven cycles and used multiplex TRBV1-TRBV30 forward primers together with a Cbeta reverse primer. A final 25-cycle PCR with Deep VentR polymerase added sample barcodes and Illumina adapters. Before sequencing, amplicons of 200-500 bp were gel-purified using a QIAquick gel extraction kit. TCRbeta amplicons were sequenced on an Illumina HiSeq 2500 with 250-bp paired-end reads. As for the original processing: To recover full CDR3 sequences, reads were quality-trimmed using Trimmomatic v0.33 and paired reads were then merged using FLASH v1.2.11. V, D and J germline segments were assigned to the rearranged TCRbeta sequences by MiGEC v1.2.1b. Clonotype statistics and Shannon-Wiener diversity indices were computed with VDJtools v1.0.0. To reduce sampling bias, subsequent analyses other than the diversity analysis used only the 250 most abundant clonotypes in each sample. TCRdb passed the public sequencing reads through fastp at Q25 and MiXCR, retaining productive beta sequences. Rows with one shared CDR3 protein collapse into an entry with the most common genes and DNA. The V and J calls were determined by TCRdb, not by the authors. The sample records roughly 22,000 distinct CDR3 sequences, around 80% of which are singletons. The ten largest clones add up to about a third of the sample.

The CDR3 goes from the cysteine to the phenylalanine over 16 residues. Only CDR3 DNA remains: 48 bases, in frame from the first base. Reading the germline V gene gives CDR1 MDHEN and CDR2 SYDVKM. Total RNA and DNA were co-extracted from about 19-30 mg of bulk tissue with the AllPrep DNA/RNA mini kit, without cell sorting. Between late 2015 and March 2016, five patients in China with histopathologically diagnosed primary liver carcinoma had their tumors surgically resected. Chronic HBV infection was present in the patients, and the patients were treatment-naive at sampling. Each tumor was sampled at five spatially separated regions: the superior, inferior, left-lateral and right-lateral poles and the tumor centre. Histology showed that every tumor sample contained more than 75% viable tumor cells. Fresh tumor and adjacent tissue pieces were bisected; one half was stored in RNAlater at -80°C, the other sent for histology.

The rearranged chain carries TRBV28 and TRBJ1-1; TRBD1 matches 8 bases in the middle. This TCR was recovered from a woman younger than 45 with primary liver carcinoma and hepatitis B virus infection. Sample: liver tumor tissue from sampling region 2. Per the publication, the cell subset or site label means: tumor region T2, inferior pole. CDR3 loop: CTSSTIALDRENEAFF. The sequenced DNA: TGTACCAGCAGTACGATAGCCCTGGACAGGGAAAATGAAGCCTTCTTT.